The clone carrying this T cell receptor (beta chain) was seen only once. The target antigen is unknown. This entry is derived from a study of T cell responses to AZD1222 COVID-19 vaccine. This CDR3 region has 14 residues. V lost 4 bases and J 4 bases, leaving 13 bases between the germline ends. CDR1 and CDR2 from the germline V gene are SGHTA and FQGNSA. The study's findings and limits: Donors were chiefly white British, with a greater number of females, and clonal diversity was perhaps underestimated. Only six or seven AZD1222 recipients tested seropositive at baseline. Repertoire samples came only from after the peak T cell response.

The assay was immunoSEQ multiplex PCR, and TCRdb's table has in-frame clones only and misses some. The sample records under 150,000 clones, roughly nine tenths being singletons. Sequenced here: peripheral blood, sampled 28 days after the second AZD1222 dose. This sequence was found in an adult who received the AZD1222 COVID-19 vaccine. V is TRBV7-2 and J is TRBJ1-1, with a weak D call TRBD1 (5 bases). The CDR3 sequence is CASSSQGGLTEAFF. As DNA, the CDR3 is TGTGCCAGCAGCTCCCAGGGCGGGCTCACTGAAGCTTTCTTT.